Listed below are T cell receptor beta chains from one sample, sequenced in a study of blood T cell repertoires in COVID-19. Data came from immunoSEQ multiplex PCR; TCRdb stores just in-frame clones and leaves some out. The table shows 250,000 to 350,000 clones, with about nine tenths occurring only once. The sequencing sample was made of peripheral blood. Source of these receptors: a woman aged 45 to 65 who had recovered from COVID-19. CDR3s include the opening cysteine and the closing phenylalanine or tryptophan. Fields, in order: J gene, clone size, D gene, V gene, CDR3 DNA, CDR3 protein. The D gene is left open where the match is weak. A clone size is listed for some rows: how often the clone was seen (once, few, many), or a class if it is expanded.

J gene: TRBJ1-5
clone size: -
D gene: -
V gene: TRBV28
CDR3 DNA: TGTGCCAGCAGTATGAGACAGGGCAATCAGCCCCAGCATTTT
CDR3 protein: CASSMRQGNQPQHF

J gene: TRBJ1-6
clone size: once
D gene: TRBD1
V gene: TRBV4-3
CDR3 DNA: TGCGCCAGCAGCCCAGATGACGACAGGGGCATTTCACCCCTCCACTTT
CDR3 protein: CASSPDDDRGISPLHF

J gene: TRBJ2-3
clone size: -
D gene: -
V gene: TRBV7-3
CDR3 DNA: TGTGCCAGCAGCCTCTTTAGCACAGATACGCAGTATTTT
CDR3 protein: CASSLFSTDTQYF

J gene: TRBJ2-1
clone size: -
D gene: -
V gene: TRBV10-2
CDR3 DNA: TGCGCCAGCAGTGACCTGAGACTTTTCGAATTTGAGCAGTTCTTC
CDR3 protein: CASSDLRLFEFEQFF

J gene: TRBJ2-2
clone size: -
D gene: TRBD2
V gene: TRBV11-3
CDR3 DNA: TGTGCCAGCAGCTTACGAGGGAGGGGCACCGGGGAGCTGTTTTTT
CDR3 protein: CASSLRGRGTGELFF

J gene: TRBJ1-2
clone size: -
D gene: -
V gene: TRBV10-3
CDR3 DNA: TGTGCCATCAGTGAGTTTCGACCCCAGGCACCCTTCAACTATGGCTACACCTTC
CDR3 protein: CAISEFRPQAPFNYGYTF

J gene: TRBJ1-3
clone size: -
D gene: -
V gene: TRBV11-2
CDR3 DNA: TGTGCCAGCAGCTTAGTGCACGGCGGGACCATATATTTT
CDR3 protein: CASSLVHGGTIYF

J gene: TRBJ2-1
clone size: -
D gene: TRBD2
V gene: TRBV27
CDR3 DNA: TGTGCCAGCAGCCTCCAGCGGGGGCTCTACAATGAGCAGTTCTTC
CDR3 protein: CASSLQRGLYNEQFF

J gene: TRBJ2-7
clone size: -
D gene: -
V gene: TRBV6-5
CDR3 DNA: TGTGCCAGCAGTCATAGACAGGCCTCCTACGAGCAGTACTTC
CDR3 protein: CASSHRQASYEQYF

J gene: TRBJ2-5
clone size: -
D gene: TRBD1
V gene: TRBV5-5
CDR3 DNA: TGTGCCAGCAGCCAGGGACAGGGTCGGGTTGAGACCCAGTACTTC
CDR3 protein: CASSQGQGRVETQYF

J gene: TRBJ1-3
clone size: once
D gene: -
V gene: TRBV25-1
CDR3 DNA: TGTGCCAGCAGTGTTACAGGGTTAGGAGGAAACACCATATATTTT
CDR3 protein: CASSVTGLGGNTIYF

J gene: TRBJ2-5
clone size: -
D gene: -
V gene: TRBV7-9
CDR3 DNA: TGTGCCAGCAGCTTAGCTACAGGGAAAGAGACCCAGTACTTC
CDR3 protein: CASSLATGKETQYF

J gene: TRBJ1-4
clone size: -
D gene: -
V gene: TRBV19
CDR3 DNA: TGTGCCGGATGTGGGCAGGGTTACGAAAAACTGTTTTTT
CDR3 protein: CAGCGQGYEKLFF

J gene: TRBJ2-6
clone size: -
D gene: -
V gene: TRBV5-5
CDR3 DNA: TGTGCCAGCAGCTTGGCCGGGGGTGCAGGGGCCAACGTCCTGACTTTC
CDR3 protein: CASSLAGGAGANVLTF

J gene: TRBJ2-1
clone size: -
D gene: -
V gene: TRBV7-3
CDR3 DNA: TGTGCCAGCAGCTTAAAGAATCCGGGGACCTACAATGAGCAGTTCTTC
CDR3 protein: CASSLKNPGTYNEQFF

J gene: TRBJ2-1
clone size: -
D gene: -
V gene: TRBV5-1
CDR3 DNA: TGCGCCAGCACCCGATCGGACAGTACGGCCTCTCTCAATGAGCAGTTCTTC
CDR3 protein: CASTRSDSTASLNEQFF

J gene: TRBJ1-1
clone size: -
D gene: TRBD1
V gene: TRBV29-1
CDR3 DNA: TGCAGCGTTTGGGGACAGGGCGGAGGTCTGCAAGCTTTCTTT
CDR3 protein: CSVWGQGGGLQAFF

J gene: TRBJ2-7
clone size: -
D gene: -
V gene: TRBV15
CDR3 DNA: TGTGCCACCAGCCAGCCAGGGGACGAGCAGTACTTC
CDR3 protein: CATSQPGDEQYF

J gene: TRBJ2-1
clone size: -
D gene: TRBD1
V gene: TRBV24-1
CDR3 DNA: TGTGCCACCAGTGAAGGGGACAGGGGGTCCTACAATGAGCAGTTCTTC
CDR3 protein: CATSEGDRGSYNEQFF

J gene: TRBJ1-6
clone size: once
D gene: -
V gene: TRBV27
CDR3 DNA: TGTGCCAGCAGCCCCTCGGGAGCACCCCTCCACTTT
CDR3 protein: CASSPSGAPLHF

J gene: TRBJ1-1
clone size: -
D gene: -
V gene: TRBV5-1
CDR3 DNA: TGCGCCAGCAGCTTTTACGGTGTTAGGACTCTGAACACTGAAGCTTTCTTT
CDR3 protein: CASSFYGVRTLNTEAFF

J gene: TRBJ2-7
clone size: once
D gene: -
V gene: TRBV1
CDR3 DNA: TGCACCAGCAGCCAAGCGTACCTTAGAGATCGGGAGCAGTACTTC
CDR3 protein: CTSSQAYLRDREQYF

J gene: TRBJ1-6
clone size: -
D gene: -
V gene: TRBV19
CDR3 DNA: TGTGCCAGTAGTATGGCCGCGTCGGGGAATTCACCCCTCCACTTT
CDR3 protein: CASSMAASGNSPLHF

J gene: TRBJ2-7
clone size: -
D gene: TRBD1
V gene: TRBV5-6
CDR3 DNA: TGTGCCAGCAGGCCGACAGGGGGGAGCGAGCAGTACTTC
CDR3 protein: CASRPTGGSEQYF

J gene: TRBJ2-3
clone size: -
D gene: TRBD2
V gene: TRBV3-1/TRBV3-2
CDR3 DNA: TGTGCCAGCAGTAGCACTAGCGGGGGATACACAGATACGCAGTATTTT
CDR3 protein: CASSSTSGGYTDTQYF

J gene: TRBJ1-2
clone size: few
D gene: TRBD1
V gene: TRBV27
CDR3 DNA: TGTGCCAGCAGTAGACAGGGACACTATGGCTACACCTTC
CDR3 protein: CASSRQGHYGYTF

J gene: TRBJ1-2
clone size: -
D gene: -
V gene: TRBV6-5
CDR3 DNA: TGTGCCAGCAGTCCCGACAGGAGTAGGAGCTACACCTTC
CDR3 protein: CASSPDRSRSYTF

J gene: TRBJ2-3
clone size: -
D gene: TRBD2
V gene: TRBV6-1
CDR3 DNA: TGTGCCAGCAGTGAACTGGGGAGCGGGGGGTCAGATACGCAGTATTTT
CDR3 protein: CASSELGSGGSDTQYF

J gene: TRBJ1-1
clone size: -
D gene: TRBD1
V gene: TRBV6-6
CDR3 DNA: TGTGCCAGCAGACGAAGACAGGGGGCGGACTGGAGGTACACTGAAGCTTTCTTT
CDR3 protein: CASRRRQGADWRYTEAFF

J gene: TRBJ1-2
clone size: -
D gene: TRBD1
V gene: TRBV29-1
CDR3 DNA: TGCAGCGTTGAGCGAGGACAGGGGGCATATGGCTACACCTTC
CDR3 protein: CSVERGQGAYGYTF

J gene: TRBJ2-1
clone size: -
D gene: TRBD2
V gene: TRBV6-2/TRBV6-3
CDR3 DNA: TGTGCCAGCAGTCTAGCGGGCGATGAGCAGTTCTTC
CDR3 protein: CASSLAGDEQFF

J gene: TRBJ1-6
clone size: few
D gene: -
V gene: TRBV29-1
CDR3 DNA: TGCAGCGTCGGGGTCGGCAATTCACCCCTCCACTTT
CDR3 protein: CSVGVGNSPLHF

J gene: TRBJ1-4
clone size: -
D gene: -
V gene: TRBV6-2/TRBV6-3
CDR3 DNA: TGTGCCAGCAGTTACTCGAGAGTTAACGAAAAACTGTTTTTT
CDR3 protein: CASSYSRVNEKLFF

J gene: TRBJ2-5
clone size: -
D gene: TRBD1
V gene: TRBV5-1
CDR3 DNA: TGCGCCAGCAGCGTCGACAGGGATCTCGAGACCCAGTACTTC
CDR3 protein: CASSVDRDLETQYF

J gene: TRBJ1-5
clone size: -
D gene: TRBD1
V gene: TRBV28
CDR3 DNA: TGTGCCAGCAGGCCACAGGGGGCAACACATCAGCCCCAGCATTTT
CDR3 protein: CASRPQGATHQPQHF

J gene: TRBJ1-1
clone size: -
D gene: -
V gene: TRBV9
CDR3 DNA: TGTGCCAGCAGCGTAGGGCAGGGCGACCGAGCTTTCTTT
CDR3 protein: CASSVGQGDRAFF

J gene: TRBJ2-3
clone size: -
D gene: TRBD1
V gene: TRBV5-1
CDR3 DNA: TGCGCCAGCAGCTTGAGGGGGCTTGAAGTCGATACGCAGTATTTT
CDR3 protein: CASSLRGLEVDTQYF

J gene: TRBJ2-1
clone size: -
D gene: TRBD1
V gene: TRBV2
CDR3 DNA: TGTGCCTGGGGGACAGGGATAAATGAGCAGTTCTTC
CDR3 protein: CAWGTGINEQFF

J gene: TRBJ1-2
clone size: -
D gene: -
V gene: TRBV12-3/TRBV12-4
CDR3 DNA: TGTGCCAGCACCTTGGGGATGGCGGGAAGCTACACCTTC
CDR3 protein: CASTLGMAGSYTF

J gene: TRBJ1-3
clone size: -
D gene: -
V gene: TRBV9
CDR3 DNA: TGTGCCAGCAGCACCAAGCAGGGCTACTCTGGAAACACCATATATTTT
CDR3 protein: CASSTKQGYSGNTIYF

J gene: TRBJ2-3
clone size: -
D gene: TRBD1
V gene: TRBV4-1
CDR3 DNA: TGCGCCAGCAGCCCTAAAAGGACAGGGGGCGCATCAACAGATACGCAGTATTTT
CDR3 protein: CASSPKRTGGASTDTQYF